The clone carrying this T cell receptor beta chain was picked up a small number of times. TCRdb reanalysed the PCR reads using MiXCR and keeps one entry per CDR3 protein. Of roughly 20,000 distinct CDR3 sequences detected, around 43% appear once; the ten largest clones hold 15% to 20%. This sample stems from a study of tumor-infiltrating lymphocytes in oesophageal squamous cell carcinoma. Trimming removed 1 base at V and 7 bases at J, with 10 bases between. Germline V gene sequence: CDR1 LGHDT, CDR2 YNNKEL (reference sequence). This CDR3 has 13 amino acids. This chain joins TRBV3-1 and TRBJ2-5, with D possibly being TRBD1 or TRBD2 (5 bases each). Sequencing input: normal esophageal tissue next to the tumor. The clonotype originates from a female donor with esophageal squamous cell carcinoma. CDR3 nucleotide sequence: TGTGCCAGCAGCCAAGGGGGGAGATCGACCCAGTACTTC. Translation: CASSQGGRSTQYF.